A selection of T cell receptor beta chains follows, all from one sample in a study of T cell changes during pregnancy in multiple sclerosis. The data were produced by immunoSEQ multiplex PCR, yet TCRdb's version contains in-frame clones alone and is incomplete. The sample holds approximately 40,000 clones, 92% seen once. This specimen consisted of CD4+ T cells from peripheral blood mononuclear cells, obtained after pregnancy. All receptors come from a female donor in good health, enrolled as a control in a pregnancy study. CDR3s include the opening cysteine and the closing phenylalanine or tryptophan. A D gene is named only where the DNA matches it firmly. Size is omitted from some rows. Given values are once, few, many or a class for expanded clones.

d_gene	j_gene	abundance	v_gene	CDR3aa	CDR3nt
TRBD1	TRBJ2-7	-	TRBV30	CAWTGTGYEQYF	TGTGCCTGGACCGGGACAGGGTACGAGCAGTACTTC
TRBD1	TRBJ1-2	-	TRBV19	CASIESGRGDGYTF	TGTGCCAGTATAGAATCCGGCAGGGGGGACGGCTACACCTTC
-	TRBJ2-7	-	TRBV7-9	CASTPGGAAYEQYF	TGTGCCAGCACCCCTGGGGGGGCAGCCTACGAGCAGTACTTC
-	TRBJ1-1	-	TRBV6-6	CARSTPSGNTEAFF	TGTGCCCGCAGTACCCCATCCGGGAACACTGAAGCTTTCTTT
TRBD1	TRBJ2-7	-	TRBV5-6	CASSWGGQGYEQYF	TGTGCCAGCAGCTGGGGGGGACAGGGCTACGAGCAGTACTTC
TRBD1	TRBJ1-1	-	TRBV30	CAWSVDRGPVKYTEAFF	TGTGCCTGGAGTGTAGACAGGGGGCCGGTTAAATACACTGAAGCTTTCTTT
TRBD1	TRBJ1-2	-	TRBV19	CASSIGTTGNYGYTF	TGTGCCAGTAGTATAGGCACGACAGGGAACTATGGCTACACCTTC
TRBD2	TRBJ2-7	once	TRBV27	CASSIDWGLAGDEQYF	TGTGCCAGCAGCATCGACTGGGGACTAGCGGGAGACGAGCAGTACTTC
TRBD1	TRBJ2-3	-	TRBV19	CASSITKTGGVTDTQYF	TGTGCCAGTAGTATAACAAAGACAGGGGGCGTCACAGATACGCAGTATTTT
-	TRBJ2-7	-	TRBV5-6	CASSLSHREIGLYEQYF	TGTGCCAGCAGCCTGAGCCACAGGGAAATCGGTCTCTACGAGCAGTACTTC
-	TRBJ2-7	-	TRBV23-1	CASSHPRTGSYEQYF	TGCGCCAGCAGTCATCCGAGGACGGGGTCCTACGAGCAGTACTTC
-	TRBJ2-1	-	TRBV7-9	CASSSGRNSYNEQFF	TGTGCCAGCAGCTCCGGGAGAAACTCCTACAATGAGCAGTTCTTC
TRBD1	TRBJ1-2	-	TRBV4-3	CASSQDTGTGVRYGYTF	TGCGCCAGCAGCCAAGATACCGGGACAGGGGTCCGCTATGGCTACACCTTC
TRBD1	TRBJ2-5	-	TRBV7-2	CASSLLVGQGEETQYF	TGTGCCAGCAGCTTATTAGTGGGACAGGGCGAAGAGACCCAGTACTTC
-	TRBJ1-1	-	TRBV21-1	CASSKAQQTTNTEAFF	TGTGCCAGCAGCAAAGCGCAACAGACTACGAACACTGAAGCTTTCTTT
TRBD2	TRBJ2-3	-	TRBV6-1	CASSGGFSTDTQYF	TGTGCCAGCTCCGGGGGGTTTAGCACAGATACGCAGTATTTT
-	TRBJ2-5	-	TRBV5-3	CARTSVEGRETQYF	TGTGCCAGAACCTCGGTGGAGGGGAGGGAGACCCAGTACTTC
-	TRBJ2-2	-	TRBV10-3	CAISESVVGTGELFF	TGTGCCATCAGTGAGTCTGTAGTCGGTACCGGGGAGCTGTTTTTT
TRBD2	TRBJ2-1	-	TRBV5-1	CASSLVGAGGMGEQFF	TGCGCCAGCAGCTTAGTAGGCGCGGGAGGTATGGGTGAGCAGTTCTTC
TRBD1	TRBJ2-7	-	TRBV6-5	CASRERDRWHEQYF	TGTGCCAGCAGGGAGAGGGACAGGTGGCACGAGCAGTACTTC